This T cell receptor (beta chain) emerged from a study of shared clonotypes between healthy human individuals. Regarding this clone: The target antigen is unknown.

Sequenced by immunoSEQ multiplex PCR; TCRdb stores in-frame clones only, minus some. The sample includes around 690,000 clones, 90% seen only once; the top ten take 30% to 35%. Findings and limits, study-wide: Naive subsets usually exceeded memory subsets in estimated richness.

CD45RO+ cells plus CCR7-negative CD45RA+ TemRA cells formed CD8 memory. Sequencing was carried out using memory CD8+ T cells from PBMCs. Subset indicated: CD45RO+ cells pooled with CCR7-negative TemRA cells. The receptor's source is a man between 18 and 29 years old in good health. Some clones in this sample may be carry-over from other donors' samples.

The CDR3 region has the DNA TGTGCCAGCAGTTTAATCAGGGTGGGTGGGGAGCTGTTTTTT. It codes for CASSLIRVGGELFF. V is TRBV27 and J is TRBJ2-2; D possibly corresponds to TRBD1 (5 bases). CDR3 length: 14 amino acids. The germline gives CDR1 MNHEY, CDR2 SMNVEV (reference sequence). V was trimmed by 2 bases and J by 8 bases, leaving 12 bases between them.